Described below is a single T cell receptor (beta chain) sequence and its context. Its antigen is undetermined. With 60 Vbeta and 13 Jbeta primers, the PCR was carried out. Measured with immunoSEQ multiplex PCR; TCRdb has only the in-frame clones, and not every one. The data contain under 200,000 clones, 80% of them singletons. This sample stems from a study of cytomegalovirus exposure and HLA in healthy donors. Overall study findings and caveats: Sequencing likely caused a cluster of highly shared sequence variants. CMV serostatus alone was available as immune exposure information.

Between the trimmed V and J ends, which lost 0 bases and 6 bases, there was a span of 15 bases. In germline, CDR1 is GTSNPN, CDR2 SVGIG (reference sequence). CDR3 length equals 14 residues. Donors counted as nominally healthy when sampled, yet unrecorded immune exposures were likely. The receptor's source is a male donor in good health and CMV-seropositive. The rearrangement links TRBV30 to TRBJ2-7; D ambiguous. Sequencing used PBMCs. In DNA form, the CDR3 reads TGTGCCTGGAGTGTATTATCGGGTCCCGGCGAGCAGTACTTC. It encodes CAWSVLSGPGEQYF.